These T cell receptor beta chains were read from a single sample in a study of CD8 T cells in cerebrospinal fluid in Alzheimer's disease. Using the 10x single-cell sequencing reads, TCRdb records one entry per CDR3 protein without DNA. This table holds 1,000 to 1,500 distinct CDR3 sequences. Sequenced: cerebrospinal fluid. These receptors were collected from a human donor with Alzheimer's disease. The CDR3 runs from the conserved cysteine through the conserved F or W. Where a row states a size, it is once, few, many or the class of an expanded clone; other rows omit it.

clone_size | j_call | v_call | cdr3_aa
large | TRBJ2-3 | TRBV5-1 | CASSLDGVSTDTQYF
medium-sized | TRBJ2-4 | TRBV6-2/TRBV6-3 | CASRVGGAKNIQYF
. | TRBJ1-5 | TRBV27 | CASSQYGDHQPQHF
medium-sized | TRBJ2-3 | TRBV7-2 | CASSSSTDTQYF
medium-sized | TRBJ1-2 | TRBV28 | CASSLSREYHYGYTF
. | TRBJ2-7 | TRBV19 | CASSWSGGYEQYF
medium-sized | TRBJ2-1 | TRBV9 | CASSPLGQYNEQFF
medium-sized | TRBJ2-1 | TRBV2 | CASRPPLEVNEQFF
medium-sized | TRBJ2-5 | TRBV3-1 | CASSPENVETQYF
large | TRBJ2-7 | TRBV13 | CASRGNTYEQYF
large | TRBJ1-2 | TRBV7-9 | CASSLTGAIYGYTF
medium-sized | TRBJ2-6 | TRBV7-6 | CASSRQLSGANVLTF
medium-sized | TRBJ2-2 | TRBV9 | CASSVEGNTGELFF
medium-sized | TRBJ1-2 | TRBV19 | CASGGALGYGYTF
large | TRBJ2-7 | TRBV28 | CASSSGLAASYEQYF
medium-sized | TRBJ1-2 | TRBV6-6 | CASSRLDAYGYTF
large | TRBJ2-5 | TRBV7-2 | CASSLGDRPGWETQYF
large | TRBJ1-2 | TRBV7-2 | CASSLIGGQGQDYGYTF
medium-sized | TRBJ1-1 | TRBV6-5 | CASSYSISGTNTEAFF
medium-sized | TRBJ2-7 | TRBV2 | CASRSGTGVGYEQYF
medium-sized | TRBJ2-1 | TRBV3-1 | CASSQVDGYEQFF
large | TRBJ1-5 | TRBV4-1 | CASSQVWGASQPQHF
. | TRBJ2-1 | TRBV27 | CASSTFSREQFF
medium-sized | TRBJ2-3 | TRBV15 | CATRPDRTRTDTQYF
large | TRBJ2-3 | TRBV7-2 | CASSWSRGSTDTQYF
medium-sized | TRBJ2-3 | TRBV12-3/TRBV12-4 | CASSPPSTDTQYF
medium-sized | TRBJ1-1 | TRBV6-5 | CASMRNTEAFF
medium-sized | TRBJ2-7 | TRBV4-2 | CASSQGGLAGADEQYF
medium-sized | TRBJ2-3 | TRBV20-1 | CSARPAGRDTDTQYF
medium-sized | TRBJ1-2 | TRBV24-1 | CATSDGTGSARYGYTF
medium-sized | TRBJ2-5 | TRBV12-3/TRBV12-4 | CASTSGGAWETQYF
medium-sized | TRBJ2-1 | TRBV7-9 | CASDLNGAYNEQFF
large | TRBJ1-1 | TRBV5-1 | CASRGQGANTEAFF
medium-sized | TRBJ2-3 | TRBV20-1 | CSAPPPRQGSDTQYF
medium-sized | TRBJ2-1 | TRBV20-1 | CSASGLAGGVGSYNEQFF
medium-sized | TRBJ1-1 | TRBV28 | CASIDSLNTEAFF
large | TRBJ2-2 | TRBV24-1 | CATSEGWELFF
medium-sized | TRBJ1-2 | TRBV5-4 | CASSLDSGGPVYTF
medium-sized | TRBJ2-7 | TRBV6-1 | CASSEGGTIFYEQYF
large | TRBJ1-1 | TRBV3-1 | CASSPGGAYTEAFF
medium-sized | TRBJ2-5 | TRBV11-2 | CASSLPTGAGETQYF
medium-sized | TRBJ1-5 | TRBV6-1 | CASRETGSNQPQHF